A selection of T cell receptor beta chains follows, all from one sample in a study of Ad26.COV2.S vaccination and SARS-CoV-2 variants. Libraries were prepared by immunoSEQ multiplex PCR; TCRdb keeps only in-frame clonotypes and omits some of them. Of 200,000 to 300,000 clones listed, roughly 90% were seen once; the top ten hold over 8.5%. The sequences come from peripheral blood, collected in a trial of Ad26.COV2.S vaccine versus placebo. Receptor source: a person aged 18-65 years who received the Ad26.COV2.S COVID-19 vaccine or a placebo. Both conserved end residues are part of each CDR3. Each record gives: V gene, clone size, J gene, D gene, CDR3 DNA, CDR3 protein. A D gene is named only where the DNA matches it firmly. Clone size is shown for a subset of rows, as once, few, many or a class of expanded clone.

v_call: TRBV25-1; clone_size: .; j_call: TRBJ2-5; d_call: TRBD2; cdr3_nt: TGTGCCAGCAGTGAATCCCAGACTAGCGGGAGTTGGACCCAGTACTTC; cdr3_aa: CASSESQTSGSWTQYF
v_call: TRBV6-4; clone_size: .; j_call: TRBJ2-3; d_call: .; cdr3_nt: TGTGCCAGCAGTGGCCACACCTGGGGGGAGACGGGGGTAAGCACAGATACGCAGTATTTT; cdr3_aa: CASSGHTWGETGVSTDTQYF
v_call: TRBV7-2; clone_size: .; j_call: TRBJ2-1; d_call: .; cdr3_nt: TGTGCCAGCAGGCGACACTATCTAAACAATGAGCAGTTCTTC; cdr3_aa: CASRRHYLNNEQFF
v_call: TRBV25-1; clone_size: .; j_call: TRBJ2-1; d_call: .; cdr3_nt: TGTGCCAGCTCTCAGTGGCCGGAGGGGGCTAGCTCCTACAATGAGCAGTTCTTC; cdr3_aa: CASSQWPEGASSYNEQFF
v_call: TRBV19; clone_size: .; j_call: TRBJ2-3; d_call: .; cdr3_nt: TGTGCCAGTAGTAGGGTGATGGCAGGCGGCACAGATACGCAGTATTTT; cdr3_aa: CASSRVMAGGTDTQYF
v_call: TRBV29-1; clone_size: .; j_call: TRBJ2-7; d_call: .; cdr3_nt: TGCAGCGTTGAAGCCCTGACGGAGAGCTCCTACGAGCAGTACTTC; cdr3_aa: CSVEALTESSYEQYF
v_call: TRBV7-2; clone_size: .; j_call: TRBJ1-4; d_call: .; cdr3_nt: TGTGCCAGCAGTCGTGCCCCGGACATAGGGGAAAAACTGTTTTTT; cdr3_aa: CASSRAPDIGEKLFF
v_call: TRBV27; clone_size: .; j_call: TRBJ2-7; d_call: TRBD2; cdr3_nt: TGTGCCAGCAGTCTCTCAGGACTAGCTGCCGAGCAGTACTTC; cdr3_aa: CASSLSGLAAEQYF
v_call: TRBV30; clone_size: .; j_call: TRBJ1-5; d_call: .; cdr3_nt: TGTGCCTGGAACCCCGGGGGAGGCAATCAGCCCCAGCATTTT; cdr3_aa: CAWNPGGGNQPQHF
v_call: TRBV11-2; clone_size: .; j_call: TRBJ2-1; d_call: .; cdr3_nt: TGTGCCACCAGGACAGTTACCAACAATGAGCAGTTCTTC; cdr3_aa: CATRTVTNNEQFF
v_call: TRBV7-8; clone_size: few; j_call: TRBJ2-7; d_call: .; cdr3_nt: TGTGCCAGCAGCTTAGTAGGTGAGGCCCTCTACGAGCAGTACTTC; cdr3_aa: CASSLVGEALYEQYF
v_call: TRBV6-2/TRBV6-3; clone_size: .; j_call: TRBJ2-2; d_call: .; cdr3_nt: TGTGCCAGCAGTTACTCGGCCGGTAGGGGGGAGCTGTTTTTT; cdr3_aa: CASSYSAGRGELFF
v_call: TRBV5-6; clone_size: .; j_call: TRBJ2-1; d_call: TRBD2; cdr3_nt: TGTGCCAGCAGCTTGCTAAAACTAGCGGTTGACAATGAGCAGTTCTTC; cdr3_aa: CASSLLKLAVDNEQFF
v_call: TRBV5-1; clone_size: .; j_call: TRBJ2-5; d_call: .; cdr3_nt: TGCGCCAGCAGCGTCTATAGCGGTTCCCAAGAGACCCAGTACTTC; cdr3_aa: CASSVYSGSQETQYF
v_call: TRBV6-2/TRBV6-3; clone_size: .; j_call: TRBJ2-7; d_call: .; cdr3_nt: TGTGCCAGCAGTTACTCGGGTGCGGTCTCCTACGAGCAGTACTTC; cdr3_aa: CASSYSGAVSYEQYF
v_call: TRBV5-8; clone_size: .; j_call: TRBJ2-4; d_call: .; cdr3_nt: TGTGCCAGCAGCTTTGTACAACTAGCCAAAAACATTCAGTACTTC; cdr3_aa: CASSFVQLAKNIQYF
v_call: TRBV11-2; clone_size: .; j_call: TRBJ1-1; d_call: .; cdr3_nt: TGTGCCAGCAGCTTACAGTGGGGAGGGACTGAAGCTTTCTTT; cdr3_aa: CASSLQWGGTEAFF
v_call: TRBV7-8; clone_size: .; j_call: TRBJ2-1; d_call: TRBD1; cdr3_nt: TGTGCCAGCAGCTGGGACAGCTGGGCGGGTTACAATGAGCAGTTCTTC; cdr3_aa: CASSWDSWAGYNEQFF
v_call: TRBV4-2; clone_size: once; j_call: TRBJ2-3; d_call: TRBD2; cdr3_nt: TGTGCCAGCAGCCAAGAATTGGTGGGGAGCGGGAGGACTAGCACAGATACGCAGTATTTT; cdr3_aa: CASSQELVGSGRTSTDTQYF
v_call: TRBV25-1; clone_size: .; j_call: TRBJ2-1; d_call: TRBD1; cdr3_nt: TGTGCCAGCAGTGACTGGGACAGGGGGCGCGGGACGGGACCTGAGCAGTTCTTC; cdr3_aa: CASSDWDRGRGTGPEQFF
v_call: TRBV7-2; clone_size: .; j_call: TRBJ2-7; d_call: TRBD2; cdr3_nt: TGTGCCAGCAGCCTAAGCGGGGTTAGCTCCTACGAGCAGTACTTC; cdr3_aa: CASSLSGVSSYEQYF
v_call: TRBV29-1; clone_size: .; j_call: TRBJ2-7; d_call: .; cdr3_nt: TGCAGCGTTGCATTGGGCAACTACTACGAGCAGTACTTC; cdr3_aa: CSVALGNYYEQYF
v_call: TRBV15; clone_size: .; j_call: TRBJ2-5; d_call: .; cdr3_nt: TGTGCCACCAGCAGAGACCCCTCCGAGACCCAGTACTTC; cdr3_aa: CATSRDPSETQYF
v_call: TRBV3-1/TRBV3-2; clone_size: .; j_call: TRBJ2-2; d_call: .; cdr3_nt: TGTGCCAGCAGCCAAGAAGGGGCAGGGCGGAACACCGGGGAGCTGTTTTTT; cdr3_aa: CASSQEGAGRNTGELFF
v_call: TRBV24-1; clone_size: .; j_call: TRBJ2-1; d_call: .; cdr3_nt: TGTGCCACAGGGGGTAGCTCCTACAATGAGCAGTTCTTC; cdr3_aa: CATGGSSYNEQFF
v_call: TRBV7-9; clone_size: .; j_call: TRBJ1-1; d_call: .; cdr3_nt: TGTGCCAGCAGCCGGAGGGAGATTAACACTGAAGCTTTCTTT; cdr3_aa: CASSRREINTEAFF
v_call: TRBV4-1; clone_size: .; j_call: TRBJ1-6; d_call: .; cdr3_nt: TGCGCCAGCAGCCAAGATTACGGTCGAACCCTCCACTTT; cdr3_aa: CASSQDYGRTLHF
v_call: TRBV4-3; clone_size: .; j_call: TRBJ2-3; d_call: TRBD2; cdr3_nt: TGCGCCAGCAGCCAAGATTCGGCTAGCGGGGCAGATACGCAGTATTTT; cdr3_aa: CASSQDSASGADTQYF
v_call: TRBV28; clone_size: .; j_call: TRBJ1-2; d_call: .; cdr3_nt: TGTGCCAGCAGTTCCCCCCCTGCTAACTATGGCTACACCTTC; cdr3_aa: CASSSPPANYGYTF
v_call: TRBV7-2; clone_size: .; j_call: TRBJ1-2; d_call: .; cdr3_nt: TGTGCCAGCAGCTTAGGATTAGCTAACTATGGCTACACCTTC; cdr3_aa: CASSLGLANYGYTF
v_call: TRBV5-4; clone_size: .; j_call: TRBJ1-2; d_call: TRBD1; cdr3_nt: TGTGCCAGCAGCTTTTATGACAGGGATTTTTATGGCTACACCTTC; cdr3_aa: CASSFYDRDFYGYTF
v_call: TRBV7-6; clone_size: few; j_call: TRBJ2-1; d_call: .; cdr3_nt: TGTGCCAGCAGCCGAGATAGACAGGGGACTAGAAATGAGCAGTTCTTC; cdr3_aa: CASSRDRQGTRNEQFF
v_call: TRBV10-3; clone_size: few; j_call: TRBJ1-1; d_call: .; cdr3_nt: TGTGCCATCAGTGAAGAGGGAATAAACACTGAAGCTTTCTTT; cdr3_aa: CAISEEGINTEAFF
v_call: TRBV7-2; clone_size: few; j_call: TRBJ1-2; d_call: .; cdr3_nt: TGTGCCAGCAGCTTAGGACCAAGGGGGTCGCCAGTAGATGGCTACACCTTC; cdr3_aa: CASSLGPRGSPVDGYTF
v_call: TRBV19; clone_size: .; j_call: TRBJ1-6; d_call: .; cdr3_nt: TGTGCCAGTAGTAAGATCGGGGCAGACTCACCCCTCCACTTT; cdr3_aa: CASSKIGADSPLHF
v_call: TRBV10-3; clone_size: .; j_call: TRBJ2-2; d_call: .; cdr3_nt: TGTGCCACTCGACCTATATCGAACACCGGGGAGCTGTTTTTT; cdr3_aa: CATRPISNTGELFF
v_call: TRBV7-9; clone_size: .; j_call: TRBJ2-1; d_call: .; cdr3_nt: TGTGCCAGCAGCTTAGGGAATAGCTCCTACAATGAGCAGTTCTTC; cdr3_aa: CASSLGNSSYNEQFF
v_call: TRBV19; clone_size: .; j_call: TRBJ1-1; d_call: TRBD1; cdr3_nt: TGTGCCAGTAGTACTTGGACAGGGGCTGAAGCTTTCTTT; cdr3_aa: CASSTWTGAEAFF
v_call: TRBV5-5; clone_size: .; j_call: TRBJ2-7; d_call: .; cdr3_nt: TGTGCCAGCAGCCCCCTTGCAGGGGAGCAGTACTTC; cdr3_aa: CASSPLAGEQYF
v_call: TRBV2; clone_size: .; j_call: TRBJ1-6; d_call: TRBD1; cdr3_nt: TGTGCCAGCAGTGAGCAGGGGGGCTCACCCCTCCACTTT; cdr3_aa: CASSEQGGSPLHF
v_call: TRBV2; clone_size: .; j_call: TRBJ2-3; d_call: TRBD2; cdr3_nt: TGTGCCAGCAGACTACTAGCGGGACGGACAGATACGCAGTATTTT; cdr3_aa: CASRLLAGRTDTQYF
v_call: TRBV7-2; clone_size: .; j_call: TRBJ1-5; d_call: .; cdr3_nt: TGTGCCAGCAGCTTAGAGGGGGGAATGGTGCCGCCCCAGCATTTT; cdr3_aa: CASSLEGGMVPPQHF
v_call: TRBV28; clone_size: .; j_call: TRBJ2-3; d_call: .; cdr3_nt: TGTGCCAGCACAAAGGCTGTCCAAAACACAGATACGCAGTATTTT; cdr3_aa: CASTKAVQNTDTQYF
v_call: TRBV5-1; clone_size: .; j_call: TRBJ1-2; d_call: .; cdr3_nt: TGCGCCAGCAGCGCCCAGCAAGGGGACTATGGCTACACCTTC; cdr3_aa: CASSAQQGDYGYTF
v_call: TRBV4-2; clone_size: .; j_call: TRBJ2-5; d_call: .; cdr3_nt: TGTGCCAGCAGCCAAGCCTCTAAGGGGGAGTGGAATCAAGAGACCCAGTACTTC; cdr3_aa: CASSQASKGEWNQETQYF
v_call: TRBV7-8; clone_size: once; j_call: TRBJ1-2; d_call: TRBD1; cdr3_nt: TGTGCCAGCAGCCGCGAGCAGGGACAGGGAACCTTC; cdr3_aa: CASSREQGQGTF
v_call: TRBV6-4; clone_size: .; j_call: TRBJ1-5; d_call: .; cdr3_nt: TGTGCCAGCAGTGATGGGTCAGGATTGCAGCCCCAGCATTTT; cdr3_aa: CASSDGSGLQPQHF
v_call: TRBV7-8; clone_size: once; j_call: TRBJ2-3; d_call: .; cdr3_nt: TGTGCCAGCAGCTTACTAACCACAGATACGCAGTATTTT; cdr3_aa: CASSLLTTDTQYF